These 8 T cell receptor beta chains came from one sample sequenced in a study of response to subunit inactivated influenza vaccine. TCRdb processed the RT-PCR reads anew with MiXCR; each CDR3 protein has one entry. The data contain 500,000 to 600,000 distinct CDR3 sequences, approximately 15% of them singletons. The sequences come from CD4+ T cells sorted from PBMCs, collected 23 months after vaccination. The receptors stem from a man between 50 and 75 years old who received an inactivated influenza vaccine.

As DNA, the CDR3 is TGTGCCAGTAGTGAGGCTGCAGGGGGCTTTGGTGAGCAGTTCTTC. The encoded protein is CASSEAAGGFGEQFF. J is TRBJ2-1 and V is TRBV19, with TRBD1 matching 8 bases. The germline gives CDR1 LNHDA, CDR2 SQIVND (reference sequence). The V segment lost 5 bases and the J segment 9 bases; nucleotides outside the gene matches: 12. This CDR3 is 15 amino acids long.

This clonotype was counted between two and nine times. The rearrangement uses TRBV10-2 and TRBJ2-3, with 8 bases fitting TRBD2. This CDR3 region has 17 residues. Germline values: CDR1 WSHSY, CDR2 SAAADI. Trimming cost V 2 bases and J 3 bases; bases outside gene matches: 10. CDR3 coding DNA: TGCGCCAGCAGTGAGGGGACTCGACTAGCGATTACAGATACGCAGTATTTT. The encoded protein is CASSEGTRLAITDTQYF.

Many counts were recorded for this clonotype. This sequence joins TRBV5-1 and TRBJ2-1; 9 bases fit TRBD2. The trim removed 0 bases at V and 5 bases at J, leaving 6 bases unmatched. The V gene's germline CDR1 is SGHRS and CDR2 YFSETQ. CDR3 length equals 16 residues. CDR3 protein: CASSLAPTSGNNEQFF. Here the CDR3 DNA reads TGCGCCAGCAGCTTGGCCCCGACTAGCGGTAACAATGAGCAGTTCTTC.

The chain employs TRBV6-2 or TRBV6-3 and TRBJ2-5; D might be TRBD1 or TRBD2, each matching 5 bases. Germline V CDR1 and CDR2: MNHEY, SVGEGT. The V end was cut by 4 bases, the J end by 1 base, with 28 bases between. This CDR3 comprises 20 residues. CDR3 residues: CASSSPPGRQSFGGQETQYF. In DNA, the CDR3 is TGTGCCAGCAGTTCCCCCCCGGGACGACAAAGTTTTGGGGGCCAAGAGACCCAGTACTTC.

CDR3 loop: CASSPTLGQIYGYTF. Here the CDR3 DNA reads TGCGCCAGCAGCCCCACCCTCGGACAGATTTATGGCTACACCTTC. The V gene is TRBV5-1, the J gene TRBJ1-2; TRBD1 might be the D (6 bases). CDR3 length: 15 residues. Germline values: CDR1 SGHRS, CDR2 YFSETQ. Trimming left V 4 bases short and J 5 bases short, with 18 bases between.

This clonotype was counted a few times. The genes are TRBV3-1 and TRBJ2-7; D is possibly TRBD1 or TRBD2 (5 bases each). This CDR3 region has 15 residues. Germline V gene lookup returns CDR1 LGHDT and CDR2 YNNKEL (reference sequence). The ends were cut back, 1 base at V and 1 base at J, with 11 bases in the middle. For the CDR3, the DNA is TGTGCCAGCAGCCAAGGAGCGAGGGGATCCTACGAGCAGTACTTC. It yields the protein CASSQGARGSYEQYF.

There are many counts of this clonotype. This CDR3 is CATSGTDTGELFF. CDR3 nucleotide sequence: TGTGCCACCTCCGGGACAGACACCGGGGAGCTGTTTTTT. The gene calls are TRBV6-1 and TRBJ2-2; TRBD1 agrees at 7 bases. V trimming: 10 bases; J trimming: 3 bases; junction bases outside the gene matches: 5. The CDR3 length is 13 residues. Germline V gene lookup returns CDR1 MNHNS and CDR2 SASEGT.

In this sample, this clonotype turned up a few times. The chain recombines TRBV29-1 with TRBJ2-5; no firm D call. V was trimmed by 2 bases and J by 4 bases, leaving 14 bases between them. The CDR3 is 14 residues long. Germline-derived CDR1 and CDR2 are SQVTM and ANQGSEA. As DNA, the CDR3 is TGCAGCGTTGAACCTGGCGGTTGGGGAGAGACCCAGTACTTC. Residues: CSVEPGGWGETQYF.